This T cell receptor beta chain was retrieved from a study of molecular identifiers for immune sequencing clone quantification. TCRdb reprocessed the PCR reads via MiXCR and lists one record per CDR3 protein. The repertoire includes over 600,000 distinct CDR3 sequences, just under 20% of them detected once, and around 0.86% sits in the top ten. With V trimmed by 1 base and J by 3 bases, 4 bases remained unmatched. The CDR3 spans 15 residues. CDR1 is MNHEY, CDR2 SMNVEV, per germline (reference sequence). V and J are TRBV27 and TRBJ2-5; TRBD1 matches at 8 bases. This sequence originates from a human donor in good health. Some libraries in this study had Jurkat cell RNA spiked in. Material: naive CD8+ T cells from blood, with Jurkat cell RNA spiked in. Noted subset: FACS-sorted CD8+CD4-CCR7+CD45RA+ naive T cells. CDR3 DNA sequence: TGTGCCAGCAGTTTATGGGCAGGGGGCAAAGAGACCCAGTACTTC. Amino acid sequence: CASSLWAGGKETQYF.